This T cell receptor beta chain was profiled in a study of blood T cell repertoires in COVID-19. About the research overall: Donors in the United States, Italy and Spain gave samples during acute or convalescent COVID-19. PBMCs, B-cell-depleted T cells, or T cells were the source of the cDNA or gDNA that made up the material.

CDR3 length: 13 amino acids. Looked up from germline, CDR1 is KGHSH and CDR2 is LQKENI. Trimming shortened V by 3 bases and J by 7 bases, and 13 bases separated the two germline ends. Methods used by the authors: For nucleated cells, counts were estimated from reference gene primer amplification. The method was immunoSEQ multiplex PCR; TCRdb's version includes in-frame clones alone and lacks a portion of them. That table supplies the V and J calls and clone size; D and trimming were determined from the DNA. Here the sample spans 75,000 to 90,000 clones, less than 95% being singletons. The TCR originated in a woman in her fifties or sixties in a cohort sampled during active COVID-19. This chain links TRBV18 with TRBJ2-7; D possibly corresponds to TRBD1 (6 bases). Sequencing input: peripheral blood. The CDR3: CASSPSDSREQYF. The CDR3 DNA sequence: TGTGCCAGCTCACCTTCGGACAGTCGTGAGCAGTACTTC.